This passage covers 6 T cell receptor beta chains from one sample sequenced in a study of radiotherapy plus CTLA-4 blockade in lung cancer. Clones were sequenced by immunoSEQ multiplex PCR, and TCRdb holds only the in-frame ones, with some missing. This sample has approximately 80,000 clones; 74% occur once, and the top ten carry 9.5% to 10%. Specimen: peripheral blood, collected from a patient treated with radiotherapy plus ipilimumab. The receptors were sampled from a human donor with non-small cell lung cancer whose response to radiotherapy plus ipilimumab could not be evaluated.

J is TRBJ2-3 and V is TRBV29-1; D remains ambiguous. There are 11 residues in the CDR3. Germline V gives CDR1 SQVTM, CDR2 ANQGSEA. V was shortened by 7 bases and J by 3 bases, with 8 bases between the two germline ends. The CDR3, as DNA: TGCAGCGCACGCACTACAGATACGCAGTATTTT. This codes for CSARTTDTQYF.

This clone has just a few counts. The chain recombines TRBV11-3 with TRBJ2-3, with 10 bases matching TRBD1. The CDR3 contains 15 residues. The V gene end was trimmed by 5 bases and the J gene end by 6 bases; junction bases not matched to a gene: 8. The germline V gene has CDR1 SGHNT and CDR2 YENEEA. The CDR3 DNA reads as TGTGCCAGCAGCCCGCAGACAGGGGGCTTGGATACGCAGTATTTT. This codes for CASSPQTGGLDTQYF. Supplemented by reference TRBV11-3 and TRBJ2-3, the full variable domain reads EAGVVQSPRYKIIEKKQPVAFWCNPISGHNTLYWYLQNLGQGPELLIRYENEEAVDDSQLPKDRFSAERLKGVDSTLKIQPAELGDSAVYLCASSPQTGGLDTQYFGPGTRLTVL.

The V and J genes are TRBV5-6 and TRBJ1-3; D might be TRBD1 (6 bases). The germline CDR1 and CDR2 sequences are SGHDT and YYEEEE. The germline V and J ends were trimmed by 5 bases and 3 bases, with 15 bases remaining between them. There are 15 residues in the CDR3. The CDR3 DNA sequence: TGTGCCAGCAGGTCACACGGGACACTTGGAAACACCATATATTTT. Protein: CASRSHGTLGNTIYF.

V is TRBV6-1 and J is TRBJ1-1, with unresolved D. Germline V lookup: CDR1 MNHNS, CDR2 SASEGT. This CDR3 is 13 amino acids long. Trimming took 8 bases from V and 0 from J, leaving 10 bases between them. CDR3 sequence: CASLNEVNTEAFF. In nucleotides, the CDR3 is TGTGCCAGCCTGAATGAGGTGAACACTGAAGCTTTCTTT.

The chain recombines TRBV19 with TRBJ1-2; D is unresolved. Trimming pared 3 bases from V and 1 base from J, leaving 12 bases between. The CDR3 sequence is 15 residues long. CDR1 is LNHDA and CDR2 is SQIVND in the germline V gene (reference sequence). CDR3 residues: CASSIWQASNYGYTF. As DNA, the CDR3 is TGTGCCAGTAGTATCTGGCAGGCAAGTAACTATGGCTACACCTTC.

This chain links TRBV18 with TRBJ1-1; TRBD1 agrees at 7 bases. This CDR3 contains 15 residues. The V gene end was trimmed by 5 bases and the J gene end by 5 bases; junction bases not matched to a gene: 11. Germline V gives CDR1 KGHSH, CDR2 LQKENI. CDR3 nucleotides: TGTGCCAGCTCATGGCGTGAAGGGGGCGGGACTGAAGCTTTCTTT. Translating gives CASSWREGGGTEAFF.